Sequencing of this T cell receptor beta chain was carried out in a study of blood T cells in healthy people across ages (dated by TCRdb to between 2015 and 2017). For context, the study as a whole: Template switching captured roughly one uniquely barcoded TCR beta cDNA molecule per two T cells in model experiments. To track age-related changes in TCR beta repertoire diversity, the study relied on deep sequencing normalized with unique cDNA molecular identifiers. The donors were divided into four age groups: young (average around 16 years), middle-aged (approximately 39), aged (approximately 64) and long-lived (roughly 88). To avoid experimental bias, donors of different ages were spread randomly across the sequencing lanes. Two additional independent replicas of 1 million unique cDNA reads from the same blood draw were analyzed for two donors (one aged 18 to 30 and one aged 80 or older).

The method was 5' RACE. The instrument was an Illumina HiSeq 2500. A second PCR of about 6 to 11 cycles was run with a J-beta primer mix and a sample-barcoded 5' primer. A template-switch 5' adaptor carrying 12 random nucleotides introduced a unique molecular identifier onto each TCR beta cDNA molecule. Each sample yielded at least 3 million CDR3-containing paired-end reads. All of the RNA was converted into first-strand cDNA using the Mint cDNA synthesis kit, with a TRBC-specific oligonucleotide serving as the primer. After uracil-DNA glycosylase treatment, a first 18-cycle PCR used universal primers M1SS and BC2_uni_R on all cDNA. Concerning the study's data processing: For normalization, 1 million high-quality reads, each with a distinct molecular identifier, were randomly selected from each sample. Reads sharing molecular identifiers were discarded rather than binned into consensus sequences. CDR3 identification, clonotype clustering and error correction used MiTCR with a Q25 quality threshold and the strictest error-elimination algorithm. A nonparametric unseen species model using Euler transformation provided a lower-bound estimate of total TCR beta diversity. TCRdb reprocessing: public reads trimmed at Q25 with fastp, clones called with MiXCR, in-frame beta chains kept. Records with the same CDR3 protein are collapsed into one entry carrying the most frequent genes and DNA. The V and J calls and clone size are TCRdb's, not the authors'. The sample table records 550,000 to 800,000 distinct CDR3 sequences; roughly 21% of these occur just once. The top ten clonotypes cover roughly 3.6% of the sample.

Summary of the overall study and its limitations: Total diversity estimates from one million sequenced T cells were considered lower bounds and underestimates. Conclusive comparison of naive and antigen-experienced compartments was prevented by the profiling of bulk unsorted PBMCs. Compared with the aged group, the long-lived group had more naive CD4+ T cells, fewer expanded clones and increased TCR diversity, suggesting age selection. Observed TCR beta diversity correlated strongly with the percentage of naive T cells measured by flow cytometry. Donor CMV infection status was unknown, potentially confounding age-related changes in expanded clonotypes. As age increased, observed TCR beta diversity per million T cells dropped in a roughly linear way, and a significant reduction was already evident by age 40.

Measured from the cysteine to the phenylalanine, the CDR3 is 13 residues long. CDR3 DNA only is kept here, 39 bases in frame from base 1. Sequences DFQATT (CDR1) and SNEGSKA (CDR2) are obtained from the germline V gene (reference sequence). Germline trimming: 5 bases from V, 9 bases from J; junction bases outside gene matches: 10. Donors were 40 or so systemically healthy Caucasian individuals from Russia aged about 6 to 100 years. Each donor gave ten milliliters of peripheral blood, collected into EDTA-treated Vacutainer tubes. PBMCs were isolated by Ficoll-Paque density-gradient centrifugation, with at least 6 million obtained per sample. Trizol reagent was used to extract total RNA from PBMCs, with at least 5 micrograms per sample. Naive CD45RAhigh/CD27high T cell percentages were measured by flow cytometry on a PBMC aliquot from every donor. This clonotype was counted only a few times. What antigen it recognizes has not been identified. Per-base qualities were not stored, and no clone one base away is much larger.

The receptor was derived from a man between 65 and 85 years old in good health. The chain was built from TRBV20-1 and TRBJ2-4; 7 central nucleotides agree with TRBD2. Sequencing was carried out using blood. The CDR3 amino acid sequence is: CSASRRETSIQYF. The DNA is TGCAGTGCTTCGCGGCGGGAGACGAGCATTCAGTACTTC.